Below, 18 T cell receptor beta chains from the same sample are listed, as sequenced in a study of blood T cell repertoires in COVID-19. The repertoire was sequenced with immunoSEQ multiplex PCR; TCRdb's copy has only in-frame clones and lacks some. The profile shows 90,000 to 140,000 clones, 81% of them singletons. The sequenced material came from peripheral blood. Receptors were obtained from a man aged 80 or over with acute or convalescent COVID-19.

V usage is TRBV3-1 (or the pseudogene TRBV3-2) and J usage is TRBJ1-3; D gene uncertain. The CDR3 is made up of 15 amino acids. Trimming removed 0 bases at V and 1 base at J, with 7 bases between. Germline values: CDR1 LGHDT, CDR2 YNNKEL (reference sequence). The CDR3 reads CASSQDFQSGNTIYF. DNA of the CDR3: TGTGCCAGCAGCCAAGATTTCCAGTCTGGAAACACCATATATTTT.

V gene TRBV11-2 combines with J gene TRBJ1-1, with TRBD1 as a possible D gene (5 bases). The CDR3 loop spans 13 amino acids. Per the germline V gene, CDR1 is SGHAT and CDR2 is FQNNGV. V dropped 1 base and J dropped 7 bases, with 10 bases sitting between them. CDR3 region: CASSLVQGYEAFF. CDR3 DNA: TGTGCCAGCAGCTTAGTGCAGGGATATGAAGCTTTCTTT.

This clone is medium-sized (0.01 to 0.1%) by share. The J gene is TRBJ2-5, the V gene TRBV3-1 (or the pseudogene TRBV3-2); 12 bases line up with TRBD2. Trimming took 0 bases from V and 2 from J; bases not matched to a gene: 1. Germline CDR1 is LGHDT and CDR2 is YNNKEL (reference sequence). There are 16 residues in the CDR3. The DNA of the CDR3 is TGTGCCAGCAGCCAAGATGGGACTAGCGGGCAAGAGACCCAGTACTTC. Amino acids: CASSQDGTSGQETQYF.

Here the CDR3 reads CASSADAGNSPLHF. CDR3 DNA sequence: TGTGCCAGCAGCGCTGACGCGGGTAATTCACCCCTCCACTTT. The chain joins TRBV9 to TRBJ1-6; unclear D gene. V was clipped by 3 bases and J by 6 bases, with 10 bases between them. Germline lookup yields CDR1 SGDLS and CDR2 YYNGEE. The CDR3 is 14 residues long.

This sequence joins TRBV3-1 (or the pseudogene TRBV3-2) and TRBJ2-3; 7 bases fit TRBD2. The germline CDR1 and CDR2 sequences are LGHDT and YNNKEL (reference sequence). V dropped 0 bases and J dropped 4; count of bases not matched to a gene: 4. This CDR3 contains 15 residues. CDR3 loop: CASSQEILAADTQYF. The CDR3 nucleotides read TGTGCCAGCAGCCAAGAAATCCTAGCGGCAGATACGCAGTATTTT.

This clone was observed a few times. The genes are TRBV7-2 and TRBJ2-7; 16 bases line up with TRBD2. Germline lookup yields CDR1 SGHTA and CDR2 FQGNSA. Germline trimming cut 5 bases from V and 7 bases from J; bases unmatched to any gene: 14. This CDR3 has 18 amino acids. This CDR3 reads CASSVFSGTSGRGLEQYF. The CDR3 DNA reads TGTGCCAGCAGCGTCTTTTCCGGGACTAGCGGGAGGGGTCTTGAGCAGTACTTC.

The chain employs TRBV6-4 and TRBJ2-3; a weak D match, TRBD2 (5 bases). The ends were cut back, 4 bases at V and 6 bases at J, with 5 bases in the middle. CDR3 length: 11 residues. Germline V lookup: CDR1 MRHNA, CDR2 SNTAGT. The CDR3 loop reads CASSAGDTQYF. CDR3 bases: TGTGCCAGCAGTGCGGGGGATACGCAGTATTTT.

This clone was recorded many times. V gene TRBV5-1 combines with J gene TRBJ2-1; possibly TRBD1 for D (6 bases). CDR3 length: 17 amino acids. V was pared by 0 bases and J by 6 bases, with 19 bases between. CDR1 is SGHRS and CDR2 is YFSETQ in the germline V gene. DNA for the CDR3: TGCGCCAGCAGCTTGGCCACAGGGCCCGCGATTGGCAATGAGCAGTTCTTC. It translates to CASSLATGPAIGNEQFF.

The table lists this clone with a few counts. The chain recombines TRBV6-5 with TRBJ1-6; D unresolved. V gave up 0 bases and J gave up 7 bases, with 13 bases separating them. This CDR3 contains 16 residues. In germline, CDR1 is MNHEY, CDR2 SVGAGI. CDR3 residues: CASSYSMSGWNSPLHF. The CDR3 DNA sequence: TGTGCCAGCAGTTACTCCATGTCCGGGTGGAATTCACCCCTCCACTTT.

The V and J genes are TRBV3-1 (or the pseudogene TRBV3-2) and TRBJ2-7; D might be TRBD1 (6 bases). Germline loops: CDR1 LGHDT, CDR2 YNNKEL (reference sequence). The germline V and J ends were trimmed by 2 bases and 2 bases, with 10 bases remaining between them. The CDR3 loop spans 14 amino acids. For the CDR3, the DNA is TGTGCCAGCAGCCAAACAGGGTTCGCCTACGAGCAGTACTTC. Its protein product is CASSQTGFAYEQYF.

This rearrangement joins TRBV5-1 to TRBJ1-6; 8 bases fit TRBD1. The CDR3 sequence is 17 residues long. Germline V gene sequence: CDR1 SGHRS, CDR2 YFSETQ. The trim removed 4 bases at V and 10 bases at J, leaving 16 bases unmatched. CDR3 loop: CASSRGPVDRARSPLHF. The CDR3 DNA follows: TGCGCCAGCAGCCGCGGACCAGTGGACAGGGCCAGATCACCCCTCCACTTT.

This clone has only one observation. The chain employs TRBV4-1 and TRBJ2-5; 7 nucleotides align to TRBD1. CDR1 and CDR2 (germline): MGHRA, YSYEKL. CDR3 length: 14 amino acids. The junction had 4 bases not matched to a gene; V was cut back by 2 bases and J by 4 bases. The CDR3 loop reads CASSQSRTGETQYF. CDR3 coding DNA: TGCGCCAGCAGCCAATCCCGGACAGGAGAGACCCAGTACTTC.

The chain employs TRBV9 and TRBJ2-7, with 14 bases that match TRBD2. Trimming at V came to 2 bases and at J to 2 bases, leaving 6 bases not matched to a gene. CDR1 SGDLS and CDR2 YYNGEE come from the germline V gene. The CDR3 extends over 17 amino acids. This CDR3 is CASSVTGTSGGPYEQYF. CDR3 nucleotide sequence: TGTGCCAGCAGCGTTACCGGGACTAGCGGGGGCCCCTACGAGCAGTACTTC.

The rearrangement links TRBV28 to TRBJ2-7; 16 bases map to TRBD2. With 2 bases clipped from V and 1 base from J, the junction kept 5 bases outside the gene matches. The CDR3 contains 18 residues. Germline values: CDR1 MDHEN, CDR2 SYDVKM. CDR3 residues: CASSLAGLAGGKSYEQYF. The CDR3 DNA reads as TGTGCCAGCAGTTTAGCGGGACTAGCGGGAGGGAAATCCTACGAGCAGTACTTC.

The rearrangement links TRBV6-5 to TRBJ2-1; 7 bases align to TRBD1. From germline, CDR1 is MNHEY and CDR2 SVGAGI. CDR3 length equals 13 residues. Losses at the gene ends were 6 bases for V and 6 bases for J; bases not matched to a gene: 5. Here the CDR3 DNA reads TGTGCCAGCAGGTCTACAGGGGCCAATGAGCAGTTCTTC. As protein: CASRSTGANEQFF.

As DNA, the CDR3 is TGTGCCAGCAGTGATCGAGGCGCAAGACAAGAGACCCAGTACTTC. It yields the protein CASSDRGARQETQYF. The V gene is TRBV6-2 or TRBV6-3, the J gene TRBJ2-5; the D is unclear. Trimming took 5 bases from V and 2 from J, leaving 15 bases between them. CDR1 is MNHEY, CDR2 SVGEGT, per germline. The CDR3 is made up of 15 amino acids.

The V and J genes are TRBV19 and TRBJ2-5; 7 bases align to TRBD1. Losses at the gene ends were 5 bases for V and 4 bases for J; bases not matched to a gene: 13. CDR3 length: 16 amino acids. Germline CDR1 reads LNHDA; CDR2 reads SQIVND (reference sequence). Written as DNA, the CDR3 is TGTGCCAGTAGTTCTCTTGGACAGGACCTTGGAGAGACCCAGTACTTC. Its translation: CASSSLGQDLGETQYF.

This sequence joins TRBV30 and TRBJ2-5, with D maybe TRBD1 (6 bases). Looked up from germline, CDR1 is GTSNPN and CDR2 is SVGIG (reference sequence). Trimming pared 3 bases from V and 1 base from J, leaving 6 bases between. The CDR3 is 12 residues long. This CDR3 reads CAWSRGQETQYF. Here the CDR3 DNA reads TGTGCCTGGAGCAGGGGCCAAGAGACCCAGTACTTC.